These T cell receptor beta chains were read from a single sample in a study of shared clonotypes between healthy human individuals. Measured with immunoSEQ multiplex PCR; TCRdb has only the in-frame clones, and not every one. This table holds about 2.4 million clones, 93% found once. The sample was naive CD4+ T cells from PBMCs. These receptor sequences come from a man aged 18 to 30 in good health. Some clones in this sample may be carry-over from other donors' samples. CDR3s include the opening cysteine and the closing phenylalanine or tryptophan. D genes are given only for firm matches. Not every row has a clone size; where given, it reads once, few, many or a size class.

J gene: TRBJ1-2; V gene: TRBV19; D gene: NA; clone size: once; CDR3 DNA: TGTGCCAGTAAAGTCGGTAACTATGGCTACACCTTC; CDR3 protein: CASKVGNYGYTF
J gene: TRBJ1-2; V gene: TRBV6-5; D gene: NA; clone size: few; CDR3 DNA: TGTGCCAGCAGTAAGGACAGAAACTATGGCTACACCTTC; CDR3 protein: CASSKDRNYGYTF
J gene: TRBJ2-5; V gene: TRBV5-5; D gene: TRBD1; clone size: once; CDR3 DNA: TGTGCCAGCGGTCCTCACAGGGGGGATTGGGCAGGGACCCAGTACTTC; CDR3 protein: CASGPHRGDWAGTQYF
J gene: TRBJ2-7; V gene: TRBV6-5; D gene: NA; clone size: NA; CDR3 DNA: TGTGCCAGCAGTTACTCGAAAGGCGAGCAGTACTTC; CDR3 protein: CASSYSKGEQYF
J gene: TRBJ1-1; V gene: TRBV29-1; D gene: NA; clone size: few; CDR3 DNA: TGCAGCGTTGAACGGGGGTCCGGGAACACTGAAGCTTTCTTT; CDR3 protein: CSVERGSGNTEAFF
J gene: TRBJ2-1; V gene: TRBV2; D gene: TRBD2; clone size: once; CDR3 DNA: TGTGCCAGCAGAGTAGGACTAGCGGGTTCCTACAATGAGCAGTTCTTC; CDR3 protein: CASRVGLAGSYNEQFF
J gene: TRBJ2-3; V gene: TRBV12-2; D gene: NA; clone size: NA; CDR3 DNA: TGTGCAAGTCGCGTAAGCGGGGGGGGGCGCAGAGATACGCAGTATTTT; CDR3 protein: CASRVSGGGRRDTQYF
J gene: TRBJ2-3; V gene: TRBV5-1; D gene: TRBD1; clone size: NA; CDR3 DNA: TGCGCCAGCAGCTTCGACAGGGTAGGGGCAGATACGCAGTATTTT; CDR3 protein: CASSFDRVGADTQYF
J gene: TRBJ2-5; V gene: TRBV29-1; D gene: NA; clone size: NA; CDR3 DNA: TGCAGCGTTGAGTGGGGGGCAACGCAAGAGACCCAGTACTTC; CDR3 protein: CSVEWGATQETQYF
J gene: TRBJ2-6; V gene: TRBV30; D gene: NA; clone size: NA; CDR3 DNA: TGTGCCTCTTACCGCTCTGGGGCCAACGTCCTGACTTTC; CDR3 protein: CASYRSGANVLTF